Listed below are T cell receptor beta chains from one sample, sequenced in a study of T-cell memory formation after mild COVID-19. TCRdb independently ran MiXCR on the 5' RACE reads; one entry per CDR3 protein. The sample shows about half a million distinct CDR3 sequences, 15% to 20% of them seen only once. The sample was PBMCs or a T cell subset sorted from them (not recorded which). The receptors here all came from an adult woman who had mild COVID-19 (a few samples of this study predate the infection). Cell type and time point are not known. Each CDR3 is given with its conserved first and last residue. Fields, in order: clone size, D gene, J gene, V gene, CDR3 protein, CDR3 DNA. D genes are given only for firm matches. Rows give clone size only sometimes, using once, few, many, or a class for an expanded clone.

>NA|NA|TRBJ2-5|TRBV2
CASSRLFGETQYF
TGTGCCAGCAGCCGACTATTCGGGGAGACCCAGTACTTC
>many|TRBD1|TRBJ1-2|TRBV20-1
CSASGTGETGYTF
TGCAGTGCTTCCGGGACAGGGGAGACGGGCTACACCTTC
>NA|NA|TRBJ2-7|TRBV5-8
CASIQLTGTSAYEQYF
TGTGCCAGCATCCAATTAACCGGGACATCAGCCTACGAGCAGTACTTC
>NA|NA|TRBJ2-5|TRBV5-1
CASSPDSLQETQYF
TGCGCCAGCAGCCCGGACTCCCTCCAAGAGACCCAGTACTTC
>NA|NA|TRBJ2-6|TRBV14
CASSRQAGANVLTF
TGTGCCAGCAGTAGACAGGCAGGGGCCAACGTCCTGACTTTC
>NA|TRBD2|TRBJ2-5|TRBV20-1
CSAESGSHETQYF
TGCAGTGCCGAGAGCGGGAGTCACGAGACCCAGTACTTC
>many|NA|TRBJ2-7|TRBV7-9
CASSVGGGGSYEQYF
TGTGCCAGCAGCGTAGGGGGTGGAGGGTCCTACGAGCAGTACTTC
>few|TRBD2|TRBJ2-5|TRBV12-3/TRBV12-4
CASSIIAGPETQYF
TGTGCCAGCAGTATAATAGCGGGGCCAGAGACCCAGTACTTC
>many|NA|TRBJ2-2|TRBV15
CATGDTGELFF
TGTGCCACCGGAGACACCGGGGAGCTGTTTTTT
>NA|TRBD1|TRBJ2-3|TRBV7-9
CASSLGQGASLGTQYF
TGTGCCAGCAGCTTAGGACAGGGGGCATCTCTGGGAACGCAGTATTTT
>few|NA|TRBJ2-3|TRBV7-9
CASSVRLGTDTQYF
TGTGCCAGCAGCGTTCGCCTAGGAACAGATACGCAGTATTTT
>NA|TRBD1|TRBJ2-1|TRBV20-1
CSARRDRGRNEQFF
TGCAGTGCTAGGAGGGACAGGGGGCGGAATGAGCAGTTCTTC
>NA|NA|TRBJ2-1|TRBV2
CASSVTLGNEQFF
TGTGCCAGCAGTGTCACCCTCGGGAATGAGCAGTTCTTC
>NA|TRBD1|TRBJ1-2|TRBV29-1
CSVRDRANYGYTF
TGCAGCGTTCGGGACAGGGCTAACTATGGCTACACCTTC
>few|NA|TRBJ2-5|TRBV7-6
CASSFRSPYLPQETQYF
TGTGCCAGCAGCTTTCGTTCGCCCTACCTCCCACAAGAGACCCAGTACTTC
>NA|TRBD1|TRBJ2-3|TRBV25-1
CASSEWVGQYTDTQYF
TGTGCCAGCAGTGAATGGGTGGGACAGTACACAGATACGCAGTATTTT
>NA|NA|TRBJ2-3|TRBV24-1
CATSWRGRADTQYF
TGTGCCACCAGTTGGCGGGGTCGGGCAGATACGCAGTATTTT
>few|NA|TRBJ2-7|TRBV29-1
CSVWAARGEQYF
TGCAGCGTATGGGCAGCCAGGGGCGAGCAGTACTTC
>few|NA|TRBJ2-1|TRBV28
CASSSLGRVRTFF
TGTGCCAGCAGTTCCCTCGGCAGGGTGCGGACGTTCTTC
>few|NA|TRBJ1-1|TRBV11-2
CASSHYAENTEAFF
TGTGCCAGCAGCCACTACGCAGAGAACACTGAAGCTTTCTTT
>NA|TRBD2|TRBJ2-2|TRBV15
CATSEGGILNTGELFF
TGTGCCACCAGCGAGGGAGGGATTTTGAACACCGGGGAGCTGTTTTTT
>NA|TRBD1|TRBJ2-5|TRBV20-1
CSAPRGSETQYF
TGCAGTGCTCCCAGGGGGTCGGAGACCCAGTACTTC
>NA|TRBD1|TRBJ2-3|TRBV7-8
CASSFNRGPQYF
TGTGCCAGCAGCTTTAACAGGGGTCCGCAGTATTTT
>NA|NA|TRBJ2-5|TRBV6-1
CASGVRLETQYF
TGTGCCAGTGGTGTACGTTTAGAGACCCAGTACTTC
>NA|NA|TRBJ2-2|TRBV7-9
CASSSATGELFF
TGTGCCAGCAGCTCTGCGACCGGGGAGCTGTTTTTT
>few|NA|TRBJ2-3|TRBV29-1
CSVEDRRTRSTDTQYF
TGCAGCGTTGAAGATCGGAGGACACGGAGCACAGATACGCAGTATTTT
>many|TRBD2|TRBJ2-2|TRBV27
CASSLWSGGNTGELFF
TGTGCCAGCAGTTTATGGTCGGGAGGGAACACCGGGGAGCTGTTTTTT
>NA|NA|TRBJ2-1|TRBV4-2
CASSQELMSSYNEQFF
TGTGCCAGCAGCCAAGAACTAATGAGCTCCTACAATGAGCAGTTCTTC
>NA|TRBD2|TRBJ2-7|TRBV11-1
CASSLDGSGVYEQYF
TGTGCCAGCAGCCTGGATGGTAGCGGGGTCTACGAGCAGTACTTC
>NA|NA|TRBJ1-4|TRBV5-1
CASSQGTEQTNEKLFF
TGCGCCAGCAGCCAAGGGACCGAACAAACTAATGAAAAACTGTTTTTT
>NA|NA|TRBJ2-1|TRBV24-1
CATSVGAGARKQFF
TGTGCCACCAGTGTTGGGGCAGGAGCCCGTAAGCAGTTCTTC
>once|TRBD1|TRBJ2-2|TRBV24-1
CATSDLQGTENTGELFF
TGTGCCACCAGTGATTTGCAGGGGACAGAAAACACCGGGGAGCTGTTTTTT
>NA|NA|TRBJ1-4|TRBV9
CASSPTTAYNEKLFF
TGTGCCAGCAGCCCGACGACAGCCTATAATGAAAAACTGTTTTTT
>once|TRBD2|TRBJ2-3|TRBV7-9
CASTHGPSGESTDTQYF
TGTGCCAGCACCCATGGGCCTAGCGGGGAAAGCACAGATACGCAGTATTTT
>many|TRBD2|TRBJ2-2|TRBV7-2
CASSLAVAGGNTGELFF
TGTGCCAGCAGCTTAGCGGTAGCGGGAGGCAACACCGGGGAGCTGTTTTTT
>NA|NA|TRBJ2-7|TRBV18
CASSPLQVAYEQYF
TGTGCCAGCTCACCGTTACAGGTCGCCTACGAGCAGTACTTC
>NA|NA|TRBJ1-2|TRBV6-2/TRBV6-3
CASSHPSGTIENGYTF
TGTGCCAGCAGCCACCCCTCCGGGACAATAGAGAATGGCTACACCTTC
>few|TRBD1|TRBJ1-1|TRBV29-1
CSVDDRGDTEAFF
TGCAGCGTTGATGACAGGGGGGACACTGAAGCTTTCTTT
>NA|TRBD2|TRBJ2-1|TRBV20-1
CRTSGGRNEQFF
TGCAGGACTAGCGGGGGTAGAAATGAGCAGTTCTTC
>NA|TRBD2|TRBJ2-3|TRBV10-3
CAISESEGGGALDTQYF
TGTGCCATCAGTGAGTCGGAGGGCGGGGGGGCCCTTGATACGCAGTATTTT
>many|NA|TRBJ2-3|TRBV20-1
CSARGGWASSSTDTQYF
TGCAGTGCTAGGGGGGGTTGGGCCTCGAGTTCGACAGATACGCAGTATTTT
>NA|TRBD1|TRBJ2-1|TRBV6-1
CASSEDRGYGNEQFF
TGTGCCAGCAGTGAAGACAGGGGGTACGGCAATGAGCAGTTCTTC
>NA|NA|TRBJ2-7|TRBV5-1
CASSLGPGEGYEQYF
TGCGCCAGCAGCTTGGGTCCGGGTGAGGGATACGAGCAGTACTTC
>many|TRBD2|TRBJ2-1|TRBV7-9
CASSFSGGNEQFF
TGTGCCAGCAGTTTCTCGGGGGGGAATGAGCAGTTCTTC
>once|NA|TRBJ1-2|TRBV7-2
CASSGGAGYGYTF
TGTGCCAGCAGTGGGGGGGCTGGCTATGGCTACACCTTC
>many|NA|TRBJ1-2|TRBV29-1
CSVEWGNYGYTF
TGCAGCGTTGAATGGGGGAACTATGGCTACACCTTC
>NA|TRBD2|TRBJ2-1|TRBV7-3
CASSPQGLARRDNEQFF
TGTGCCAGCAGCCCTCAAGGACTAGCGCGGAGGGACAATGAGCAGTTCTTC
>few|TRBD1|TRBJ2-5|TRBV20-1
CSAEGQGKETQYF
TGCAGTGCCGAGGGACAGGGGAAAGAGACCCAGTACTTC
>many|NA|TRBJ2-2|TRBV6-5
CASKRNFLTGELFF
TGTGCCAGCAAACGGAATTTCCTCACCGGGGAGCTGTTTTTT
>few|TRBD1|TRBJ2-5|TRBV7-9
CASSVGQGGSETQYF
TGTGCCAGCAGCGTGGGACAGGGCGGATCGGAGACCCAGTACTTC
>many|NA|TRBJ2-2|TRBV29-1
CSVVFVVGTGELFF
TGCAGCGTTGTGTTCGTGGTGGGGACCGGGGAGCTGTTTTTT
>many|NA|TRBJ2-2|TRBV20-1
CSAREPGTTGELFF
TGCAGTGCTAGAGAGCCGGGAACCACCGGGGAGCTGTTTTTT
>NA|NA|TRBJ1-2|TRBV12-3/TRBV12-4
CASSLGGQTHGTF
TGTGCCAGCAGTTTGGGAGGACAGACCCACGGTACCTTC
>many|NA|TRBJ2-1|TRBV12-3/TRBV12-4
CASSSSPANEQFF
TGTGCCAGCAGTTCAAGTCCGGCTAATGAGCAGTTCTTC
>NA|TRBD1|TRBJ2-2|TRBV7-9
CASSHGQGENGELFF
TGTGCCAGCAGTCACGGACAGGGGGAGAACGGGGAGCTGTTTTTT